This TCR beta chain was sequenced for a study of OX40 agonist ivuxolimab in advanced cancers. Background on the study: Dose-escalation patients suffered from hepatocellular carcinoma, melanoma, renal cell or head and neck cancer. Three individuals attained partial responses, comprising one hepatocellular carcinoma case and two cutaneous melanoma cases.

V was trimmed by 0 bases and J by 8 bases, leaving 5 bases between them. The CDR3 contains 12 residues. CDR1 and CDR2 (germline): SGHRS, YFSETQ. Note on this clone: Antigen: not known.

Findings and caveats of the study: On average, CD8+ T cells showed a greater number of expanded clones than CD4+.

Some clones are missing from TCRdb's copy, which holds only in-frame ones; the method was immunoSEQ multiplex PCR. Of more than 75,000 clones listed, about 91% are singletons. The material was CD4+ or CD8+ T cells sorted from blood, obtained in a trial of the OX40 agonist ivuxolimab. The sequence derives from an adult with an advanced solid tumor such as melanoma, head and neck, liver or kidney cancer. This chain joins TRBV5-1 and TRBJ2-2; D is ambiguous. This CDR3 is CASSLEVGELFF. The CDR3 DNA is TGCGCCAGCAGCTTGGAGGTGGGGGAGCTGTTTTTT. Filled out from reference TRBV5-1 and TRBJ2-2, the complete variable domain reads KAGVTQTPRYLIKTRGQQVTLSCSPISGHRSVSWYQQTPGQGLQFLFEYFSETQRNKGNFPGRFSGRQFSNSRSEMNVSTLELGDSALYLCASSLEVGELFFGEGSRLTVL.